The 4 T cell receptor beta chains below come from one sample, sequenced in a study of blood T cell repertoires in COVID-19. Assay: immunoSEQ multiplex PCR; the TCRdb copy retains only in-frame clones and omits some. In the table there are roughly 200,000 clones, roughly 80% of which are singletons. Sequenced material: peripheral blood. These receptors were collected from a woman between 40 and 50 years old with COVID-19, enrolled during active disease.

This chain uses TRBV6-6 with TRBJ2-7, with TRBD2 matching 11 bases. Germline V gives CDR1 MNHNY, CDR2 SVGAGI (reference sequence). V was pared by 5 bases and J by 0 bases, with 15 bases of the junction left unmatched. The CDR3 spans 19 residues. The CDR3 reads CASSRFGLAGGLSSYEQYF. CDR3 nucleotides: TGTGCCAGCAGTCGATTTGGACTAGCGGGTGGCCTCTCCTCCTACGAGCAGTACTTC.

This chain connects TRBV4-1 to TRBJ1-1; 7 positions match TRBD1. J lost 1 base, V lost 0 bases, and 2 bases had no gene match. Germline V gives CDR1 MGHRA, CDR2 YSYEKL. This CDR3 comprises 15 residues. CDR3: CASSQDGTANTEAFF. The CDR3 nucleotides read TGCGCCAGCAGCCAAGACGGGACAGCGAACACTGAAGCTTTCTTT.

This clone has just a few counts. This chain connects TRBV18 to TRBJ2-4; 8 bases match TRBD1. This CDR3 has 15 amino acids. Germline V CDR1 and CDR2: KGHSH, LQKENI. The junction had 5 bases not matched to a gene; V was cut back by 2 bases and J by 5 bases. For the CDR3, the DNA is TGTGCCAGCTCACCAAGGACAGGGAGAGAAAACATTCAGTACTTC. It codes for CASSPRTGRENIQYF. Full variable domain (rest looked up from reference TRBV18 and TRBJ2-4): NAGVMQNPRHLVRRRGQEARLRCSPMKGHSHVYWYRQLPEEGLKFMVYLQKENIIDESGMPKERFSAEFPKEGPSILRIQQVVRGDSAAYFCASSPRTGRENIQYFGAGTRLSVL.

This chain links TRBV21-1 with TRBJ1-1; the table's D call, TRBD1, was not checked against the DNA. TRBV21-1 is recorded as a pseudogene. The CDR3 contains 16 residues. The CDR3 region has the DNA TGTGCCAGCAGCAACCGTCCGGGACAGGGGGTCACTGAAGCTTTCTTT. Translated, it gives CASSNRPGQGVTEAFF.